A selection of T cell receptor beta chains follows, all from one sample in a study of blood T cell repertoires in COVID-19. The repertoire was sequenced with immunoSEQ multiplex PCR; TCRdb's copy has only in-frame clones and lacks some. The sample carries around 300,000 clones, roughly 90% recorded once. Sequencing used PBMCs or T cells enriched from blood (not recorded which). The receptors come from a woman under 40 who had recovered from COVID-19. Both conserved end residues are part of each CDR3. D genes are given only for firm matches. The size entry is marked missing in some rows and otherwise reads once, few, many or a size class.

>TRBV2|TRBD1|-|TRBJ1-6
TGTGCCAGCAACCCTAAGGGACAGACTAATTCACCCCTCCACTTT
CASNPKGQTNSPLHF
>TRBV9|TRBD1|-|TRBJ1-4
TGTGCCAGCAGCGCGCGAATGGACAGGGGGCAGCAGGAAAAACTGTTTTTT
CASSARMDRGQQEKLFF
>TRBV19|-|-|TRBJ1-3
TGTGCCAGTAATAACGGAGGCTCTGGAAACACCATATATTTT
CASNNGGSGNTIYF
>TRBV16|-|-|TRBJ1-2
TGTGCCAGCAAGGACAGAGCCTATGGCTACACCTTC
CASKDRAYGYTF
>TRBV7-3|TRBD2|once|TRBJ2-2
TGTGCCAGCAGCTTAGGACTAGCGGGGACCGGGGAGCTGTTTTTT
CASSLGLAGTGELFF
>TRBV28|TRBD1|-|TRBJ1-5
TGTGCCAGCAGTTTAAACGGACAGGGGCCCGATCAGCCCCAGCATTTT
CASSLNGQGPDQPQHF
>TRBV18|-|-|TRBJ2-7
TGTGCCAGCTCCAAAAAGCAAATTGGCGAGCAGTACTTC
CASSKKQIGEQYF
>TRBV27|-|-|TRBJ2-2
TGTGCCAGCAGTTCGGGGTTGTGGCGGAACACCGGGGAGCTGTTTTTT
CASSSGLWRNTGELFF
>TRBV6-5|-|once|TRBJ1-2
TGTGCCAGCAGTCCCCGGGTGAGGGAGGACTACACCTTC
CASSPRVREDYTF
>TRBV3-1/TRBV3-2|TRBD2|-|TRBJ2-1
TGTGCCAGCAGCCAATTCCTAGCGGGAGGGATGGATGAGCAGTTCTTC
CASSQFLAGGMDEQFF
>TRBV30|-|-|TRBJ1-2
TGTGCCTGGAGTGTACGGGGGTCCCTGGGCTACACCTTC
CAWSVRGSLGYTF
>TRBV15|-|-|TRBJ1-6
TGTGCCACCAGCAGAGACTTCGTCGGCCGTCGGGGGGTCATAAGGGATTCACCCCTCCACTTT
CATSRDFVGRRGVIRDSPLHF
>TRBV3-1/TRBV3-2|TRBD2|once|TRBJ2-5
TGTGCCAGCAGCCGACTAGCGGATGAAGAGACCCAGTACTTC
CASSRLADEETQYF
>TRBV27|TRBD1|-|TRBJ2-7
TGTGCCAGCAGTTTATCCTCTACGACAGGGGCGCCCTACGAGCAGTACTTC
CASSLSSTTGAPYEQYF
>TRBV19|TRBD1|-|TRBJ2-5
TGTGCCAGTAGAAGACAGGGGGTGATTCAAGAGACCCAGTACTTC
CASRRQGVIQETQYF
>TRBV9|-|once|TRBJ2-1
TGTGCCAGCAGCGCCAGGGTAGCCGAGGCTAGCTCCTACAATGAGCAGTTCTTC
CASSARVAEASSYNEQFF
>TRBV19|-|-|TRBJ1-1
TGTGCCAGTAGTCTCTACACTGAAGCTTTCTTT
CASSLYTEAFF
>TRBV15|TRBD1|-|TRBJ1-6
TGTGCCACCAGCAGAGGGACAGGGCGAAATTCACCCCTCCACTTT
CATSRGTGRNSPLHF
>TRBV4-1|TRBD1|-|TRBJ1-6
TGCGCCAGCAGCCAGAGACAGGGGGCGGATAATTCACCCCTCCACTTT
CASSQRQGADNSPLHF
>TRBV6-5|-|-|TRBJ2-3
TGTGCCAGCAGCCTAGACCGAGATACGCAGTATTTT
CASSLDRDTQYF
>TRBV27|-|-|TRBJ2-3
TGTGCCAGCAGTTTATACAGGGCGAGGGCAGATACGCAGTATTTT
CASSLYRARADTQYF
>TRBV9|-|-|TRBJ1-2
TGTGCCAGCAGCGGAGATAGCCGTGTGAATTGGATTAGTGGCTACACCTTC
CASSGDSRVNWISGYTF
>TRBV6-6|TRBD2|-|TRBJ2-5
TGTGCCAGCAGTTACCCCGCTAGCGGGAGTTCGGAGACCCAGTACTTC
CASSYPASGSSETQYF
>TRBV5-1|-|once|TRBJ1-6
TGCGCCAGCAGCTTTGACAGTTCACCCCTCCACTTT
CASSFDSSPLHF
>TRBV6-5|TRBD1|-|TRBJ1-5
TGTGCCAGCACCTCCTACGGGCAGGGGGAGCAGCCCCAGCATTTT
CASTSYGQGEQPQHF
>TRBV30|-|-|TRBJ1-1
TGTGCCTGGACCCCTTATGGCAGTTCTGAAGCTTTCTTT
CAWTPYGSSEAFF
>TRBV28|-|once|TRBJ2-1
TGTGCCAGCAACTTGGAAGGACTCTCAGGCAATGAGCAGTTCTTC
CASNLEGLSGNEQFF
>TRBV24-1|TRBD1|-|TRBJ1-5
TGTGCCACCAGTGATGGGAACAGGGGGTTTGGCCAGCCCCAGCATTTT
CATSDGNRGFGQPQHF
>TRBV4-2|-|-|TRBJ1-2
TGTGCCAGCAGCCCCACGACCGGGGAGGGAAATGGCTACACCTTC
CASSPTTGEGNGYTF
>TRBV9|-|-|TRBJ2-2
TGTGCCAGCAGCGACACCGCTACCGGGGAGCTGTTTTTT
CASSDTATGELFF
>TRBV19|TRBD1|-|TRBJ1-5
TGTGCCAGTACTCCCAGGAGGGGCGGGACAGGGGGTCAGCCCCAGCATTTT
CASTPRRGGTGGQPQHF
>TRBV7-9|-|-|TRBJ1-6
TGTGCCAGCGGCCCCGGGACAAATAATTCACCCCTCCACTTT
CASGPGTNNSPLHF
>TRBV19|-|-|TRBJ1-2
TGTGCCAGTAGTATAGTTGGGCCAGGGGAAAGCTATGGCTACACCTTC
CASSIVGPGESYGYTF
>TRBV5-4|TRBD2|-|TRBJ2-3
TGTGCCACAGAAGCGGGGGGTAGCACAGATACGCAGTATTTT
CATEAGGSTDTQYF
>TRBV27|-|-|TRBJ2-1
TGTGCCAGCAGTTTCTCCTTACTAGCTCTGGGGGGTGAGCAGTTCTTC
CASSFSLLALGGEQFF
>TRBV3-1/TRBV3-2|TRBD2|few|TRBJ2-7
TGTGCCAGCAGCCAAGACTGGCTAGCGGAGGAGCAGTACTTC
CASSQDWLAEEQYF
>TRBV6-5|-|once|TRBJ1-2
TGTGCCAGCAGTTATAGGAACAGACCTTATGGCTACACCTTC
CASSYRNRPYGYTF
>TRBV7-9|-|-|TRBJ2-7
TGTGCCAGCAGCTTAGCAACCGGGACACTCTATGGTGAGCAGTACTTC
CASSLATGTLYGEQYF
>TRBV5-1|-|-|TRBJ2-1
TGCGCCAGCAGCTTAGGGGGGGCCTACAATGAGCAGTTCTTC
CASSLGGAYNEQFF
>TRBV6-5|TRBD2|-|TRBJ2-5
TGTGCCAGCAGTCGACTAGCGGGAGAAGAAGAGACCCAGTACTTC
CASSRLAGEEETQYF
>TRBV5-4|TRBD2|-|TRBJ2-3
TGTGCCAGCAGCTGGCCCACTAGCGGGGGGCACACAGATACGCAGTATTTT
CASSWPTSGGHTDTQYF
>TRBV9|TRBD1|-|TRBJ1-2
TGTGCCAGCAGCTCCCCTGGACAGGTTCATGGCGGCTACACCTTC
CASSSPGQVHGGYTF
>TRBV7-8|-|-|TRBJ1-5
TGTGCCAGCAGCTTCTCTGGGGCACCTCTCAATCAGCCCCAGCATTTT
CASSFSGAPLNQPQHF
>TRBV27|TRBD1|-|TRBJ1-1
TGTGCCAGCAGTTCCCGACAGGGGAGGGCTGAAGCTTTCTTT
CASSSRQGRAEAFF
>TRBV7-2|TRBD1|-|TRBJ1-1
TGTGCCAGCAGCTTAGTTGGGCTCCAGGGGGTGAACACTGAAGCTTTCTTT
CASSLVGLQGVNTEAFF
>TRBV6-2/TRBV6-3|TRBD2|-|TRBJ2-5
TGTGCCAGCAGTTTAAGTCAGCGGGGGGTCCAAGAGACCCAGTACTTC
CASSLSQRGVQETQYF
>TRBV27|TRBD1|-|TRBJ1-1
TGTGCCAGCAGTTTATCTTCCGGGACAGCCATGAACACTGAAGCTTTCTTT
CASSLSSGTAMNTEAFF
>TRBV5-1|TRBD1|-|TRBJ2-3
TGCGCCAGCAGCTCCGGGACAGCTTCAGATACGCAGTATTTT
CASSSGTASDTQYF
>TRBV19|-|-|TRBJ2-7
TGTGCCAGTAGTATAGCCGGGGCCTACGAGCAGTACTTC
CASSIAGAYEQYF
>TRBV7-2|-|-|TRBJ1-5
TGTGCCAGCAGTTTCGCAGACATTCCCATGGCTCAGCCCCAGCATTTT
CASSFADIPMAQPQHF
>TRBV5-1|-|-|TRBJ1-2
TGCGCCAGCAGCTTGGATCCAAGGGGCTATGGCTACACCTTC
CASSLDPRGYGYTF
>TRBV27|-|-|TRBJ2-3
TGTGCCAGCAACGGAGGCCCAAGAGATACGCAGTATTTT
CASNGGPRDTQYF
>TRBV11-2|-|-|TRBJ1-6
TGTGCCAGCAGCTTAGTACCGGGAAAGACACCCCTCCACTTT
CASSLVPGKTPLHF